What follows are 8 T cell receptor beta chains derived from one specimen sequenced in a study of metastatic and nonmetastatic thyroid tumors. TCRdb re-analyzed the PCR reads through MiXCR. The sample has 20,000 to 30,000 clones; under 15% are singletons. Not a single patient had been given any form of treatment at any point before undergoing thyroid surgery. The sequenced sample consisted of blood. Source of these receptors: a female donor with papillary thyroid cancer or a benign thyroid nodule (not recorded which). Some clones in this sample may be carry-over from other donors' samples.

The CDR3 loop is CASSHPRTGELANYGYTF. The CDR3 DNA sequence: TGTGCCAGCAGCCACCCCCGGACAGGAGAGTTGGCTAACTATGGCTACACCTTC. The chain carries TRBV11-2 and TRBJ1-2; 7 positions agree with TRBD1. The CDR3 totals 18 residues. V lost 5 bases to trimming and J lost 0 bases; unmatched junction nucleotides: 15. CDR1 is SGHAT, CDR2 FQNNGV, per germline. The full variable domain, its missing parts supplied by reference TRBV11-2 and TRBJ1-2, is EAGVAQSPRYKIIEKRQSVAFWCNPISGHATLYWYQQILGQGPKLLIQFQNNGVVDDSQLPKDRFSAERLKGVDSTLKIQPAKLEDSAVYLCASSHPRTGELANYGYTFGSGTRLTVV.

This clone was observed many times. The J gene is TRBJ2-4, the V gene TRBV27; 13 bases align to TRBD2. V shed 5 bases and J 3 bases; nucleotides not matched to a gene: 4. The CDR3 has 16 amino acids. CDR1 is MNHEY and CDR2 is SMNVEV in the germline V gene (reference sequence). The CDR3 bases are TGTGCCAGCAGTGCAGGACTAGCGGGAGTCAAAAACATTCAGTACTTC. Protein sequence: CASSAGLAGVKNIQYF.

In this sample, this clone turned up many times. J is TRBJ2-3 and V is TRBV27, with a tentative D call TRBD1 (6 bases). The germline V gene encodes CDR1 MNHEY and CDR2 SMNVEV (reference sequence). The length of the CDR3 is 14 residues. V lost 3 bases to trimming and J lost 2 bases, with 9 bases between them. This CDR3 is CASSFNRDTDTQYF. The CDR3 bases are TGTGCCAGCAGTTTTAACAGGGACACAGATACGCAGTATTTT.

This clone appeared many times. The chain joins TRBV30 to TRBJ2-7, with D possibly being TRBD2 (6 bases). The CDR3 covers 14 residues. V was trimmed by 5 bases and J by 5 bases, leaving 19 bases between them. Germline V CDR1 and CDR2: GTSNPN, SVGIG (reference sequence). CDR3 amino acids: CAWSEGGAVDEQYF. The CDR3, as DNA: TGTGCCTGGTCCGAAGGAGGGGCTGTCGACGAGCAGTACTTC.

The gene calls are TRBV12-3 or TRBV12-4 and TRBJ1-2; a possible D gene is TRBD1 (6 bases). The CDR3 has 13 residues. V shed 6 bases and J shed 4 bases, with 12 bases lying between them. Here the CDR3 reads CASRHREGYGYTF. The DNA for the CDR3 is TGTGCCAGCAGACACAGGGAAGGCTATGGCTACACCTTC.

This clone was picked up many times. CDR3 protein: CASSLTTEPGLALTDTQYF. CDR3 in DNA: TGTGCCAGCAGTCTAACGACGGAACCGGGACTAGCGTTAACAGATACGCAGTATTTT. The chain recombines TRBV27 with TRBJ2-3, with 10 bases fitting TRBD2. Germline assignment: CDR1 MNHEY and CDR2 SMNVEV (reference sequence). This CDR3 has 19 residues. Germline trimming cut 5 bases from V and 3 bases from J; bases unmatched to any gene: 17.

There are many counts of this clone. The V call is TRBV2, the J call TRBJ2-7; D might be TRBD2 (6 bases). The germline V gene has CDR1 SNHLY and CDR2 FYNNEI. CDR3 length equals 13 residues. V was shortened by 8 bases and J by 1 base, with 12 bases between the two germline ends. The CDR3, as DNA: TGTGCCAGCCTAAACGGGAGATCCTACGAGCAGTACTTC. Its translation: CASLNGRSYEQYF. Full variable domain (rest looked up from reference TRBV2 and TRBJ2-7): EPEVTQTPSHQVTQMGQEVILRCVPISNHLYFYWYRQILGQKVEFLVSFYNNEISEKSEIFDDQFSVERPDGSNFTLKIRSTKLEDSAMYFCASLNGRSYEQYFGPGTRLTVT.

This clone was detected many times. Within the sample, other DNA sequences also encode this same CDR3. The chain's CDR3 is CASSQVGQGPNEKLFF. CDR3 DNA: TGCGCCAGCAGCCAAGTGGGACAGGGTCCTAATGAAAAACTGTTTTTT. The chain uses TRBV4-1 and TRBJ1-4; 9 nucleotides agree with TRBD1. Per the germline V gene, CDR1 is MGHRA and CDR2 is YSYEKL. This CDR3 is 16 amino acids long. V dropped 1 base and J dropped 3; count of bases not matched to a gene: 3.